These T cell receptor beta chains were read from a single sample in a study of cytomegalovirus exposure and HLA in healthy donors. Only in-frame clones appear in the TCRdb table, and some are missing; sequencing was by immunoSEQ multiplex PCR. Here the sample spans over 150,000 clones, over 75% being singletons. Sequencing was performed on PBMCs. The receptors derive from a girl under two years old in good health and CMV-seronegative. Both conserved end residues are part of each CDR3. A D gene is named only where the DNA matches it firmly. Where a row states a size, it is once, few, many or the class of an expanded clone; other rows omit it.

d_call clone_size j_call v_call cdr3_aa cdr3_nt
TRBD2 once TRBJ2-3 TRBV7-9 CASSSQRGGNTDTQYF TGTGCCAGCAGCTCCCAGCGGGGAGGGAACACAGATACGCAGTATTTT
TRBD1 NA TRBJ2-7 TRBV5-1 CASSWGTGLIYEQYF TGCGCCAGCAGCTGGGGGACAGGGCTCATCTACGAGCAGTACTTC
TRBD1 NA TRBJ2-2 TRBV9 CASSADRGANTGELFF TGTGCCAGCAGCGCCGACAGGGGTGCTAACACCGGGGAGCTGTTTTTT
NA NA TRBJ1-2 TRBV7-8 CASSTPGGYGYTF TGTGCCAGCAGTACGCCTGGGGGGTATGGCTACACCTTC
NA NA TRBJ1-5 TRBV4-3 CASSQDLGGAYQPQHF TGCGCCAGCAGCCAAGATCTCGGAGGAGCCTATCAGCCCCAGCATTTT
TRBD2 NA TRBJ2-5 TRBV2 CASSQRDPSLAETQYF TGTGCCAGCAGTCAGCGGGACCCTAGTCTGGCAGAGACCCAGTACTTC
TRBD2 few TRBJ2-7 TRBV6-1 CASNIAGGPYEQYF TGTGCCAGCAACATAGCGGGAGGACCCTACGAGCAGTACTTC
NA NA TRBJ1-1 TRBV15 CATSRGQLNTEAFF TGTGCCACCAGCAGAGGACAGCTAAACACTGAAGCTTTCTTT
NA NA TRBJ1-5 TRBV18 CASSFSNQPQHF TGTGCCAGCTCCTTTAGCAATCAGCCCCAGCATTTT
TRBD2 once TRBJ2-3 TRBV19 CASQGLAGSTDTQYF TGTGCCAGCCAGGGACTAGCGGGGAGCACAGATACGCAGTATTTT
NA NA TRBJ1-3 TRBV30 CAWSGGYGNTIYF TGTGCCTGGAGTGGAGGATACGGAAACACCATATATTTT
TRBD1 NA TRBJ2-7 TRBV7-8 CASSLRYDRDSSYEQYF TGTGCCAGCAGCTTAAGATACGACAGGGATAGTTCCTACGAGCAGTACTTC
NA NA TRBJ2-7 TRBV6-1 CASSELRQLYEQYF TGTGCCAGCAGTGAACTGAGACAGCTCTACGAGCAGTACTTC
TRBD2 NA TRBJ2-7 TRBV18 CASSPEAGLALHEQYF TGTGCCAGCTCACCAGAGGCTGGACTAGCGCTCCACGAGCAGTACTTC